The sequence of this T cell receptor beta chain was determined in a study of cytomegalovirus exposure and HLA in healthy donors. The data were produced by immunoSEQ multiplex PCR, yet TCRdb's version contains in-frame clones alone and is incomplete. The repertoire consists of about 130,000 clones, with 80% to 90% occurring once and the leading ten covering around 1.2%. Sequenced material: PBMCs. The TCR was taken from a woman under 30 in good health and CMV-seronegative.

CDR3 sequence (DNA): TGTGCCAGCAGCCCGCAACGGGGGGCCCAAGAGACCCAGTACTTC. Amino acid sequence: CASSPQRGAQETQYF. The chain has TRBV11-2 and TRBJ2-5; possibly TRBD2 for D (7 bases). Germline CDR1 reads SGHAT; CDR2 reads FQNNGV. This CDR3 is 15 amino acids long. V lost 5 bases and J 1 base, leaving 14 bases between the germline ends.